The 29 T cell receptor beta chains presented below share a single source sample, sequenced in a study of post-analysis software for immune sequencing data. Overall study results and limits: Included in a set of a few TRBV segments more frequent in patients than controls were TRBV5-6, TRBV5-1 and TRBV20-1.

For these receptors, no antigen is known. cDNA libraries of TCR beta carried unique molecular identifiers. TCRdb reanalysed the PCR reads using MiXCR and keeps one entry per CDR3 protein. Altogether roughly 870,000 distinct CDR3 sequences are present, roughly half being singletons, with the ten largest covering approximately 4.5%. Sequencing input: blood. The receptors derive from a girl between 5 and 17 years old with multiple sclerosis.

This clonotype was recorded a few times. The chain uses TRBV12-3 or TRBV12-4 and TRBJ2-3; the match to TRBD1 covers 9 bases. This CDR3 has 15 residues. V lost 6 bases to trimming and J lost 2 bases; unmatched junction nucleotides: 6. The CDR3 sequence is CASRWTGELTDTQYF. Here the CDR3 DNA reads TGTGCCAGCAGGTGGACAGGGGAACTCACAGATACGCAGTATTTT.

The rearrangement joins TRBV29-1 to TRBJ1-1; D is unclear. Trimming took off 7 bases at V and 1 base at J, with 10 bases between the two ends. The V gene's germline CDR1 is SQVTM and CDR2 ANQGSEA. The CDR3 has 12 residues. The CDR3 bases are TGCAGCGCCCAGCAGAGGAACACTGAAGCTTTCTTT. Protein product: CSAQQRNTEAFF.

This clonotype was found a few times. The rearrangement joins TRBV5-1 to TRBJ2-5; D is undetermined. V was shortened by 1 base and J by 0 bases, with 10 bases between the two germline ends. This CDR3 comprises 15 residues. Per germline, CDR1 SGHRS and CDR2 YFSETQ. CDR3 DNA sequence: TGCGCCAGCAGCTTGTATCAACTGTACCAAGAGACCCAGTACTTC. It translates to CASSLYQLYQETQYF. The full variable domain, completed using reference TRBV5-1 and TRBJ2-5, is KAGVTQTPRYLIKTRGQQVTLSCSPISGHRSVSWYQQTPGQGLQFLFEYFSETQRNKGNFPGRFSGRQFSNSRSEMNVSTLELGDSALYLCASSLYQLYQETQYFGPGTRLLVL.

V usage is TRBV7-9 and J usage is TRBJ1-4; no clear D gene. This CDR3 has 12 amino acids. Germline CDR1 SEHNR, CDR2 FQNEAQ (reference sequence). V was clipped by 3 bases and J by 8 bases, with 7 bases between them. The CDR3 nucleotides are TGTGCCAGCAGCTTGAACGGAGAAAAACTGTTTTTT. Amino acid sequence: CASSLNGEKLFF.

The chain links TRBV28 to TRBJ2-7; possible D gene TRBD2, 5 bases. Germline assignment: CDR1 MDHEN and CDR2 SYDVKM. The CDR3 covers 15 residues. The germline V and J ends were trimmed by 4 bases and 2 bases, with 15 bases remaining between them. The CDR3 DNA reads as TGTGCCAGCAGTTCGCGCACTAGGAACACCTACGAGCAGTACTTC. Its protein is CASSSRTRNTYEQYF.

This clonotype turned up a few times. The V gene is TRBV20-1, the J gene TRBJ2-6; 7 bases map to TRBD1. The V and J ends lost 5 bases and 0 bases, in that order; junction bases with no gene match: 4. This CDR3 spans 15 amino acids. Per germline, CDR1 DFQATT and CDR2 SNEGSKA (reference sequence). CDR3 region: CSAGGQFSGANVLTF. The CDR3 region has the DNA TGCAGTGCTGGGGGACAGTTCTCTGGGGCCAACGTCCTGACTTTC.

The chain combines TRBV29-1 with TRBJ1-1, with unresolved D. Germline CDR1 reads SQVTM; CDR2 reads ANQGSEA. The CDR3 contains 11 residues. The ends were cut back, 4 bases at V and 4 bases at J, with 7 bases in the middle. The CDR3, as DNA: TGCAGCGTTGGAGTTGTCACTGAAGCTTTCTTT. Translation: CSVGVVTEAFF.

This chain links TRBV9 with TRBJ2-3; 9 bases align to TRBD2. The CDR3 length is 15 residues. The V segment lost 0 bases and the J segment 4 bases; nucleotides outside the gene matches: 3. Looked up from germline, CDR1 is SGDLS and CDR2 is YYNGEE. CDR3: CASSVASGRSDTQYF. CDR3 DNA sequence: TGTGCCAGCAGCGTAGCGAGCGGGAGGTCAGATACGCAGTATTTT. Together with reference TRBV9 and TRBJ2-3, the CDR3 gives the full variable domain: DSGVTQTPKHLITATGQRVTLRCSPRSGDLSVYWYQQSLDQGLQFLIQYYNGEERAKGNILERFSAQQFPDLHSELNLSSLELGDSALYFCASSVASGRSDTQYFGPGTRLTVL.

The CDR3 DNA is TGCGCCAGCAGCTTGGAGGCCACAGGGGTCAACGAGCAGTACTTC. Amino acid sequence: CASSLEATGVNEQYF. This chain joins TRBV5-1 and TRBJ2-5, with 7 bases that match TRBD1. The J call may be in error: the DNA end matches TRBJ2-7 better. The germline V gene has CDR1 SGHRS and CDR2 YFSETQ. This CDR3 is 15 amino acids long.

The chain couples TRBV20-1 to TRBJ2-1; 10 positions match TRBD2. The length of the CDR3 is 12 residues. Germline CDR1 DFQATT, CDR2 SNEGSKA (reference sequence). The V gene end was trimmed by 1 base and the J gene end by 16 bases; junction bases not matched to a gene: 7. CDR3 sequence reads: CSARGLAGAHFF. The CDR3 DNA follows: TGCAGTGCTAGAGGTCTAGCGGGGGCCCACTTCTTC.

The chain has TRBV3-1 and TRBJ2-7; a possible D gene is TRBD1 (5 bases). In germline, CDR1 is LGHDT, CDR2 YNNKEL (reference sequence). CDR3 size: 16 residues. Deletions cut 0 bases from V and 0 bases from J, with 12 bases between. CDR3 loop: CASSQDSGPSSYEQYF. In DNA, the CDR3 is TGTGCCAGCAGCCAAGATTCAGGGCCCTCCTCCTACGAGCAGTACTTC.

The gene calls are TRBV6-5 and TRBJ1-2; D remains unclear. This CDR3 comprises 16 residues. CDR1 is MNHEY, CDR2 SVGAGI, per germline. Trimming pared 0 bases from V and 6 bases from J, leaving 17 bases between. CDR3 nucleotide sequence: TGTGCCAGCAGTTACTCAACCGTGGGGATATTTGATGGCTACACCTTC. Its protein is CASSYSTVGIFDGYTF.

This sequence joins TRBV20-1 and TRBJ2-5; D is perhaps TRBD1 or TRBD2 (5 bases each). The CDR3 has 12 residues. CDR1 is DFQATT and CDR2 is SNEGSKA in the germline V gene (reference sequence). Trimming removed 4 bases from V and 5 bases from J, with 11 bases in between. For the CDR3, the DNA is TGCAGTGCTAACCGGGGCCTGGAGACCCAGTACTTC. This translates into CSANRGLETQYF.

This clonotype was counted once. The genes are TRBV7-9 and TRBJ2-7, with D possibly being TRBD2 (6 bases). The closer fit of TRBJ2-5 to the DNA end suggests the J call may be wrong. Germline CDR1 SEHNR, CDR2 FQNEAQ (reference sequence). CDR3 size: 13 residues. The CDR3 loop reads CASSRAGSETQYF. CDR3 DNA: TGTGCCAGCAGCCGCGCCGGGAGCGAGACCCAGTACTTC.

The genes are TRBV4-2 and TRBJ2-1, with D possibly being TRBD2 (5 bases). The length of the CDR3 is 15 residues. Trimming removed 3 bases from V and 5 bases from J, with 14 bases in between. In germline, CDR1 is LGHNA, CDR2 YNFKEQ. Here the CDR3 reads CASSHTRATNNEQFF. CDR3 DNA sequence: TGTGCCAGCAGCCATACGCGGGCAACCAACAATGAGCAGTTCTTC.

In this sample, this clonotype turned up a few times. The CDR3 coding sequence is TGTGCCAGCAGTGCAGTCTATGGCTACACCTTC. Protein: CASSAVYGYTF. V usage is TRBV2 and J usage is TRBJ1-2; D not certain. This CDR3 is 11 amino acids long. From germline, CDR1 is SNHLY and CDR2 FYNNEI. Deletions cut 4 bases from V and 4 bases from J, with 4 bases between.

This rearrangement joins TRBV15 to TRBJ2-1; TRBD2 might be the D (5 bases). Trimming removed 0 bases from V and 0 bases from J, with 9 bases in between. The CDR3 length is 16 residues. The V gene's germline CDR1 is LNHNV and CDR2 YYDKDF (reference sequence). The DNA for the CDR3 is TGTGCCACCAGCAGAGATCTAGGGAGCTCCTACAATGAGCAGTTCTTC. Protein: CATSRDLGSSYNEQFF.

There are a few counts of this clonotype. The V and J genes are TRBV29-1 and TRBJ2-7; 8 nucleotides line up with TRBD2. The CDR3 is 13 residues long. In germline, CDR1 is SQVTM, CDR2 ANQGSEA. The trim removed 6 bases at V and 2 bases at J, leaving 6 bases unmatched. DNA of the CDR3: TGCAGCGTCGCCTCGGGACTAGCCTACGAGCAGTACTTC. The encoded protein is CSVASGLAYEQYF.

The count of this clonotype is one. The gene calls are TRBV9 and TRBJ2-7; 9 nucleotides agree with TRBD2. Germline V gene lookup returns CDR1 SGDLS and CDR2 YYNGEE. After removal of 3 bases from V and 1 base from J, the junction contained 11 bases not matched to a gene. The CDR3 is 17 residues long. The CDR3 sequence: CASSERATSGGSYEQYF. The DNA of the CDR3 is TGTGCCAGCAGCGAGAGAGCCACCAGCGGGGGGTCCTACGAGCAGTACTTC.

The V and J genes are TRBV15 and TRBJ2-7; D is unclear. The CDR3 sequence is 15 residues long. The V end lost 1 base, the J end lost 5 bases, and 15 bases lay between the germline ends. The V gene's germline CDR1 is LNHNV and CDR2 YYDKDF (reference sequence). The CDR3 DNA sequence: TGTGCCACCAGCAGAGTGTCCAGGTACGACGACGAGCAGTACTTC. Its translation is CATSRVSRYDDEQYF.

The chain is built from TRBV5-1 and TRBJ2-1; TRBD2 matches 7 bases. V was clipped by 4 bases and J by 5 bases; unmatched bases: 15. CDR1 is SGHRS and CDR2 is YFSETQ in the germline V gene. CDR3 length: 17 amino acids. DNA for the CDR3: TGCGCCAGCAGCCCGTTAGATAGCGGGCCTCTGAACAATGAGCAGTTCTTC. This sequence encodes CASSPLDSGPLNNEQFF.

The V gene is TRBV20-1, the J gene TRBJ2-1; tentatively, D is TRBD1 (6 bases). Trimming removed 1 base at V and 9 bases at J, with 13 bases between. The V gene's germline CDR1 is DFQATT and CDR2 SNEGSKA (reference sequence). This CDR3 spans 13 amino acids. CDR3 region: CSARAGGDTEQFF. In DNA form, the CDR3 reads TGCAGTGCTAGAGCCGGTGGGGACACTGAGCAGTTCTTC.

Notes on this clonotype: In this CDR3 the conserved last residue, phenylalanine or tryptophan, is missing, so a read error is likely. This rearrangement joins TRBV7-3 to TRBJ2-3, with D unclear. Germline V gene sequence: CDR1 SGHTA, CDR2 FQGTGA. The CDR3 consists of 13 residues. V lost 3 bases and J 2 bases, leaving 6 bases between the germline ends. Here the CDR3 DNA reads TGTGCCAGCAGCTTGTGGCTCACAGATACGCAGTATTTG. It is translated as CASSLWLTDTQYL.

The chain combines TRBV29-1 with TRBJ2-5; TRBD1 matches 9 bases. CDR3 length equals 15 residues. The germline V gene encodes CDR1 SQVTM and CDR2 ANQGSEA. The CDR3: CCIDPGQGQRETQYF. The CDR3 DNA reads TGCTGCATTGACCCGGGACAGGGTCAACGAGAGACCCAGTACTTC.

This clonotype occurred a few times. CDR3 coding DNA: TGCAGTGCTAGAGCCCGGGTAGCGGGAGTAGGGAGCGGATCCTACAATGAGCAGTTCTTC. Translating it yields CSARARVAGVGSGSYNEQFF. The J gene is TRBJ2-1, the V gene TRBV20-1; 9 nucleotides align to TRBD2. This CDR3 comprises 20 residues. From germline, CDR1 is DFQATT and CDR2 SNEGSKA (reference sequence). V dropped 1 base and J dropped 1; count of bases not matched to a gene: 17.

This clonotype turned up a few times. The chain employs TRBV5-1 and TRBJ2-7, with 12 bases lining up with TRBD2. V dropped 0 bases and J dropped 3; count of bases not matched to a gene: 4. The CDR3 contains 16 residues. Germline V CDR1 and CDR2: SGHRS, YFSETQ. In DNA form, the CDR3 reads TGCGCCAGCAGCTTGGCGGGACTAGCGGGCTTCTACGAGCAGTACTTC. Amino acid sequence: CASSLAGLAGFYEQYF.

To note about this clonotype: Relative to the germline gene, one junction end is altered; a read error may explain this. The rearrangement links TRBV7-2 to TRBJ2-7, with D uncertain. This CDR3 comprises 12 residues. Germline-derived CDR1 and CDR2 are SGHTA and FQGNSA. This CDR3 is CASSGVSYGQYF. The CDR3 DNA reads as TGTGCCAGCAGCGGGGTTTCCTACGGGCAGTACTTC.

The rearrangement joins TRBV5-1 to TRBJ2-7; tentative D call: TRBD2 (7 bases). Germline V gene data show CDR1 as SGHRS and CDR2 as YFSETQ. This CDR3 has 13 amino acids. Trimming left V 0 bases short and J 6 bases short, with 10 bases between. The CDR3: CASSLGAGAEQYF. The DNA for the CDR3 is TGCGCCAGCAGCTTGGGTGCGGGGGCCGAGCAGTACTTC. Full variable domain (rest looked up from reference TRBV5-1 and TRBJ2-7): KAGVTQTPRYLIKTRGQQVTLSCSPISGHRSVSWYQQTPGQGLQFLFEYFSETQRNKGNFPGRFSGRQFSNSRSEMNVSTLELGDSALYLCASSLGAGAEQYFGPGTRLTVT.

This clonotype was seen once. The chain links TRBV15 to TRBJ2-7; possible D gene TRBD1, 6 bases. The J call is uncertain, as TRBJ2-5 better fits the DNA end. The germline V gene has CDR1 LNHNV and CDR2 YYDKDF (reference sequence). The CDR3 is made up of 15 amino acids. The CDR3 loop reads CATSRVLSGEETQYF. CDR3 bases: TGTGCCACCAGCAGAGTCTTGTCAGGGGAAGAGACCCAGTACTTC.